The 20 T cell receptor beta chains reported below all come from one sample, sequenced in a study of T-cell reconstitution after alpha-beta-depleted transplantation in children. For TCRbeta, the library was prepared with unique molecular identifiers. Using its own MiXCR run on the PCR reads, TCRdb lists one record per CDR3 protein. The table includes about 360,000 distinct CDR3 sequences, 13% detected once. This specimen consisted of PBMCs, obtained from the stem cell graft. The receptors here all came from a human donor who donated a stem cell graft to a child with Fanconi anemia.

The genes are TRBV29-1 and TRBJ2-7; 7 bases map to TRBD1. The J segment lost 2 bases and the V segment lost 4 bases, leaving 11 bases of the junction unmatched. The CDR3 runs to 15 residues. Germline V lookup: CDR1 SQVTM, CDR2 ANQGSEA. The CDR3 bases are TGCAGCGTTGGGGGCAACAGGGGATCCCCCTACGAGCAGTACTTC. It encodes CSVGGNRGSPYEQYF.

This clonotype was picked up a small number of times. The CDR3 region is CASSLRQLYEQFF. The CDR3 DNA is TGTGCCAGCAGCTTACGGCAGTTGTATGAGCAGTTCTTC. The chain combines TRBV7-2 with TRBJ2-1; D gene uncertain. The CDR3 is 13 residues long. Trimming cost V 2 bases and J 8 bases, with 10 bases left between them. Germline CDR1 reads SGHTA; CDR2 reads FQGNSA.

This rearrangement joins TRBV28 to TRBJ2-7; D might be TRBD1 (5 bases). This CDR3 comprises 13 residues. In germline, CDR1 is MDHEN, CDR2 SYDVKM. V gave up 7 bases and J gave up 6 bases, with 16 bases separating them. The CDR3 here is CASNSGRRGEQYV. The CDR3 nucleotides are TGTGCCAGCAATTCTGGCAGAAGGGGCGAGCAGTACGTC.

This clonotype was seen only a few times. V is TRBV12-3 or TRBV12-4 and J is TRBJ2-1; TRBD2 matches 7 bases. Germline trimming cut 5 bases from V and 11 bases from J; bases unmatched to any gene: 9. The CDR3 contains 13 residues. The CDR3 loop is CASSRLGRGQQFF. In DNA, the CDR3 is TGTGCCAGCAGTCGTCTAGGGAGGGGACAGCAGTTCTTC.

This clonotype was detected a few times. The chain links TRBV6-2 or TRBV6-3 to TRBJ2-1; a weak D match, TRBD2 (5 bases). CDR1 MNHEY and CDR2 SVGEGT come from the germline V gene. CDR3 length equals 15 residues. Deletions cut 4 bases from V and 4 bases from J, with 14 bases between. CDR3 nucleotides: TGTGCCAGCAGTTCCGAGCGGCGAACTTACAATGAGCAGTTCTTC. Translated, it gives CASSSERRTYNEQFF.

This clonotype was detected ten times or more. The V and J genes are TRBV29-1 and TRBJ2-5, with D perhaps TRBD2 (5 bases). Trimming pared 5 bases from V and 7 bases from J, leaving 20 bases between. CDR3 length: 14 residues. Germline-derived CDR1 and CDR2 are SQVTM and ANQGSEA. The CDR3 bases are TGCAGCGTTCTGGACGGGGATAATCCGGGGACCCAGTACTTC. Its protein is CSVLDGDNPGTQYF.

In this sample, this clonotype turned up many times. The chain has TRBV11-1 and TRBJ2-2; D might be TRBD1 (6 bases). Germline CDR1 SGHAT, CDR2 FQDESV (reference sequence). The CDR3 runs to 15 residues. Between the trimmed V and J ends, which lost 3 bases and 0 bases, there was a span of 8 bases. The CDR3 DNA reads as TGTGCCAGCAGCTTCGAGGGGGCGAACACCGGGGAGCTGTTTTTT. Translation: CASSFEGANTGELFF.

The CDR3 bases are TGCAGTGCTAGTAGGGACGGCAACTACGAGCAGTACGTC. Translated: CSASRDGNYEQYV. J is TRBJ2-7 and V is TRBV20-1; either TRBD1 or TRBD2 may fit D (5 bases each). V was clipped by 3 bases and J by 3 bases, with 12 bases between them. Germline CDR1 and CDR2: DFQATT and SNEGSKA (reference sequence). The CDR3 covers 13 residues.

In its sample, this clonotype was seen many times. The chain is built from TRBV29-1 and TRBJ2-1; the match to TRBD2 covers 9 bases. This CDR3 is 11 amino acids long. Germline CDR1 reads SQVTM; CDR2 reads ANQGSEA. V lost 6 bases to trimming and J lost 8 bases; unmatched junction nucleotides: 2. The CDR3 region is CSVTSGYEQFF. The CDR3 DNA reads TGCAGCGTGACTAGCGGATATGAGCAGTTCTTC.

In this sample, this clonotype turned up many times. The genes are TRBV27 and TRBJ1-1; D is undetermined. The CDR3 consists of 15 residues. The germline gives CDR1 MNHEY, CDR2 SMNVEV (reference sequence). V was pared by 8 bases and J by 0 bases, with 16 bases between. The CDR3 region is CASGAFGVVNTEAFF. The CDR3 coding sequence is TGTGCCAGCGGCGCCTTCGGGGTGGTGAACACTGAAGCTTTCTTT.

This clonotype was observed at least ten times. In DNA, the CDR3 is TGCGCCAGCCGTTTCCGGGACAGAAATGAAAAACTGTTTTTT. This gives the protein CASRFRDRNEKLFF. J is TRBJ1-4 and V is TRBV5-1; TRBD1 matches 7 bases. Trimming took 7 bases from V and 5 from J; bases not matched to a gene: 8. Per germline, CDR1 SGHRS and CDR2 YFSETQ. This CDR3 spans 14 amino acids.

This clonotype has only a few counts. The J gene is TRBJ1-2, the V gene TRBV7-2; possible D gene TRBD1, 5 bases. Per the germline V gene, CDR1 is SGHTA and CDR2 is FQGNSA. Deletions cut 2 bases from V and 7 bases from J, with 17 bases between. This CDR3 region has 15 residues. The CDR3 DNA is TGTGCCAGCAGCTTACGTGGGCCACCTGGGACTGGCTACACCTTC. Its translation: CASSLRGPPGTGYTF. Full variable domain (outside the CDR3, taken from reference TRBV7-2 and TRBJ1-2): GAGVSQSPSNKVTEKGKDVELRCDPISGHTALYWYRQSLGQGLEFLIYFQGNSAPDKSGLPSDRFSAERTGGSVSTLTIQRTQQEDSAVYLCASSLRGPPGTGYTFGSGTRLTVV.

This clonotype was seen a handful of times. The chain carries TRBV6-2 or TRBV6-3 and TRBJ2-3; D is undetermined. V was trimmed by 0 bases and J by 6 bases, leaving 7 bases between them. Germline CDR1 and CDR2: MNHEY and SVGEGT. The CDR3 is 13 amino acids. The CDR3 nucleotides read TGTGCCAGCAGTTACTCGCCTCCGGATACGCAGTATTTT. Translated: CASSYSPPDTQYF.

This clonotype was found a few times. V and J are TRBV20-1 and TRBJ1-5; D is undetermined. Trimming removed 2 bases at V and 5 bases at J, with 10 bases between. Germline V CDR1 and CDR2: DFQATT, SNEGSKA (reference sequence). The CDR3 has 13 amino acids. In DNA, the CDR3 is TGCAGTGCTAGAAAGCCAGGAGATCAGCCCCAGCATTTT. It encodes CSARKPGDQPQHF.

This clonotype was observed many times. The rearrangement uses TRBV12-3 or TRBV12-4 and TRBJ2-7; tentative D call: TRBD1 (5 bases). The CDR3 totals 14 residues. Trimming left V 6 bases short and J 1 base short, with 13 bases between. The CDR3 coding sequence is TGTGCCAGCAGGCCGCATAAGGGGTCCTACGAGCAGTACGTC. It yields the protein CASRPHKGSYEQYV.

This clonotype appeared many times. The chain is built from TRBV12-3 or TRBV12-4 and TRBJ1-1; maybe TRBD1 (6 bases). V was pared by 5 bases and J by 5 bases, with 18 bases between. The CDR3 loop spans 15 amino acids. In DNA, the CDR3 is TGTGCCAGCAGTATTTTCGGGCAGGGGCTAACTGAAGCTTTCTTT. Translating it yields CASSIFGQGLTEAFF.

This clonotype was recorded a few times. The CDR3 loop reads CSASDGTGELFF. The CDR3, as DNA: TGCAGTGCTAGTGACGGCACCGGGGAGCTGTTTTTT. V and J are TRBV20-1 and TRBJ2-2; no clear D. The germline CDR1 and CDR2 sequences are DFQATT and SNEGSKA (reference sequence). The CDR3 is made up of 12 amino acids. The germline V and J ends were trimmed by 3 bases and 4 bases, with 6 bases remaining between them.

The V call is TRBV7-6, the J call TRBJ2-5, with a possible D match to TRBD1 (5 bases). There are 16 residues in the CDR3. Germline V gene sequence: CDR1 SGHVS, CDR2 FNYEAQ. The V gene lost 3 bases and the J gene lost 1 base, with 15 bases spanning the gap. The CDR3 loop is CASSFLDSTIQETQYF. CDR3 in DNA: TGTGCCAGCAGCTTTTTAGACAGCACAATCCAAGAGACCCAGTACTTC.

The CDR3 sequence: CASSKALRGPGDTQYF. CDR3 DNA sequence: TGTGCCAGCAGCAAAGCGCTGAGGGGTCCGGGAGATACGCAGTATTTT. This rearrangement joins TRBV21-1 to TRBJ2-3; TRBD1, the table's D call, lacks a check against the DNA. TRBV21-1 is annotated as a pseudogene. The CDR3 extends over 16 amino acids.

The chain links TRBV27 to TRBJ2-3; a possible D gene is TRBD2 (7 bases). Germline V lookup: CDR1 MNHEY, CDR2 SMNVEV (reference sequence). V gave up 7 bases and J gave up 5 bases, with 22 bases separating them. The CDR3 is made up of 16 amino acids. The CDR3 bases are TGTGCCAGCACAAACTCTCTAGGGGGGGCCGTAGATACGCAGTATTTT. Translating gives CASTNSLGGAVDTQYF.